The clone carrying this T cell receptor (beta chain) was seen just once. Its antigen is unknown. These data come from a study of T cell responses to AZD1222 COVID-19 vaccine. The junction had 3 bases not matched to a gene; V was cut back by 6 bases and J by 7 bases. This CDR3 spans 13 amino acids. Some second doses came at about 4 weeks and others at about 12 weeks; these were pooled. Using immunoSEQ multiplex PCR, the repertoire was profiled, and TCRdb retains in-frame clones only, with some absent. Of around 200,000 clones listed, 90% to 95% are singletons. Study-level results: Possibly, clonal diversity was underestimated; donors were largely white British and included more females.

This material consisted of peripheral blood, taken 28 days after the second AZD1222 dose. The sequence came from an adult who received the AZD1222 COVID-19 vaccine. V is TRBV12-3 or TRBV12-4 and J is TRBJ1-6; 7 bases are shared with TRBD1. In DNA form, the CDR3 reads TGTGCCAGCAGGGACAGGTTGAATTCACCCCTCCACTTT. This gives the protein CASRDRLNSPLHF.